This TCR beta chain was identified in a study of beta chain features in type 1 diabetes (dated by TCRdb to 2016 to 2018). Regarding the complete study: No differences in mean age, gender distribution, total cell number or subset yield were found between patients and healthy donors. In the study, TCRB repertoires of sorted circulating CD4+ T cell subsets from recently diagnosed type 1 diabetes patients were compared with those of matched healthy donors. Regulatory and stem cell-like memory subsets were isolated from only 8 patients and roughly 8 healthy donors, whereas naive and central memory subsets came from all 30 or so donors. A total of 85 million to 110 million sorted cells were examined across all samples, and RNA yield correlated strongly with the number of cells per subset.

To note about this clone: This clone's antigen is unknown. The input lacks base qualities; no much larger clone sits a single base away.

Each donor gave one peripheral blood draw, roughly 120 mL on average, collected into heparinised tubes. A BD FACSAria II was used to sort naive, central memory, regulatory and stem cell-like memory CD4+ T cells with a panel that included CD45RO, CCR7, CD25, CD127, CD95 and CD27. Purity was above 98% for every sorted population. PBMCs were isolated immediately by Lymphoprep density gradient centrifugation and stained directly without culture. To minimize batch effects, samples were stained and sorted in pairs, one healthy donor with one patient per experiment. The germline V gene provides CDR1 SGHRS and CDR2 YFSETQ. Trimming leaves V shorter by 4 bases and J shorter by 4 bases, with the junction holding 9 bases beyond the gene matches. Its CDR3 holds 17 amino acids, cysteine through phenylalanine. The retained sequence is limited to the CDR3, 51 bases, with the frame set at the first base. Paper-wide results and their limitations: PCR may preferentially amplify shorter templates, but because patient and control samples were amplified and corrected together, any resulting skew would affect both groups equally. Because cDNA rather than genomic DNA was sequenced, highly expressing activated cells could have been over-represented, although no difference in activation and CD3 levels was found between groups. Fewer insertions and more nucleotide deletions at VDJ recombination sites were observed in patients with type 1 diabetes, implying thymic rearrangement abnormalities. A moderate but significant shortening of TCRB CDR3 length was observed in type 1 diabetes patients in all four CD4+ subsets. Naive, central memory and regulatory TCRB repertoires appeared to be more alike among patients than among healthy donors. Because the HLA sub-analyses included only small numbers of individuals, any influence of HLA type on TCRB rearrangement was left unresolved.

The High Capacity cDNA Reverse Transcription Kit was used to reverse transcribe all of the isolated RNA, meaning that expressed TCRB transcripts were what got sequenced. Deep immunoSEQ sequencing was performed on naive, central memory and regulatory T cell samples, with an average of about 3.6 million total reads per sample. Sorted cells were lysed in RLT buffer and RNA was extracted with DNase-treated RNeasy Micro or Mini kits, depending on cell number. Each cell subset was processed separately to prevent cross-contamination, with patient and healthy donor samples processed together. The immunoSEQ multiplex PCR was used to amplify TCRB sequences from cDNA, yielding 87-bp fragments that span the CDR3 region. Amplicons were sequenced on the Illumina HiSeq platform. Processing in the source paper ran as follows. Synthetic template baselines were used to correct PCR bias computationally, reads within Hamming distance 2 were collapsed together, and singletons that could not be merged were discarded. Reads were aligned against IMGT to assign V, D and J genes, CDR3 length and insertions or deletions at six rearrangement sites. Within each subset, clonotype counts were normalized to the number of sorted cells before true diversity and Gini coefficients were calculated with the tcR R package. Repertoire sharing was quantified using the overlap coefficient calculated on TCRB nucleotide sequences. As a proxy for the pre-selection repertoire, out-of-frame TCRB sequences from naive cells were analyzed. Not all clones reach the TCRdb copy of this immuneACCESS table, which keeps in-frame sequences only. Checked studies attribute under half of the gap to unresolved V genes and leave the rest unexplained. That table supplies the V and J calls and clone size; D and trimming were determined from the DNA. The sample table shows around 340,000 clones, and roughly 21% are seen once. Under 0.05% of the sample is taken by the ten largest.

The sequence joins TRBV5-1 to TRBJ2-6; the central 9 bases match TRBD1. This TCR was sampled from a young woman in good health. Sequencing was done on a sample of naive CD4+ T cells from blood. Reading the label with the study, this specimen's cell subset or site is: true naive CD4+ T cells. The nucleotide sequence is given as TGCGCCAGCAGCCCGGGACAGGGTCCATCCGGGGCCAACGTCCTGACTTTC. This yields the protein CASSPGQGPSGANVLTF. The CDR3 plus the reference TRBV5-1 and TRBJ2-6 genes for the other parts give the full variable domain: KAGVTQTPRYLIKTRGQQVTLSCSPISGHRSVSWYQQTPGQGLQFLFEYFSETQRNKGNFPGRFSGRQFSNSRSEMNVSTLELGDSALYLCASSPGQGPSGANVLTFGAGSRLTVL.